The 23 T cell receptor beta chains below were found in one sample sequenced in a study of blood T cells in healthy people across ages. The authors ran a second PCR of about 6 to 12 cycles using a sample-barcoded 5' primer and a J-beta primer mix. TCRdb called the 5' RACE reads again in MiXCR, with one record for every CDR3 protein. The sample consists of 1.5 million or so distinct CDR3 sequences, approximately 43% of them appearing once. Specimen: blood. The origin of the receptors is a woman under 30 in good health.

This sequence joins TRBV7-2 and TRBJ1-2; 7 nucleotides align to TRBD1. V lost 4 bases, J lost 4 bases, and 9 bases stayed unmatched. The V gene's germline CDR1 is SGHTA and CDR2 FQGNSA. The CDR3 is 15 residues long. The CDR3 loop reads CASSYTGAGSYGYTF. The CDR3, as DNA: TGTGCCAGCAGCTACACAGGGGCGGGTAGCTATGGCTACACCTTC. The variable domain in full, with the rest retrieved from reference TRBV7-2 and TRBJ1-2, is GAGVSQSPSNKVTEKGKDVELRCDPISGHTALYWYRQSLGQGLEFLIYFQGNSAPDKSGLPSDRFSAERTGGSVSTLTIQRTQQEDSAVYLCASSYTGAGSYGYTFGSGTRLTVV.

Note on this clonotype: This may be a read error: a much more frequent sequence differs by one nucleotide. V usage is TRBV12-3 or TRBV12-4 and J usage is TRBJ2-3, with D perhaps being TRBD1 or TRBD2 (5 bases each). The CDR3 is 12 amino acids. The CDR3 DNA reads TGTGCCGGCAGGGAGCACACAGATACGCAGTATTTT. Translated, it gives CAGREHTDTQYF.

The chain combines TRBV5-1 with TRBJ2-7; TRBD1 matches 7 bases. The CDR3 contains 17 residues. The germline CDR1 and CDR2 sequences are SGHRS and YFSETQ. The trim removed 2 bases at V and 0 bases at J, leaving 11 bases unmatched. CDR3 sequence (DNA): TGCGCCAGCAGCTTTTCTTACCACGGGACAGACTCCTACGAGCAGTACTTC. Translation: CASSFSYHGTDSYEQYF. Full variable domain (missing parts from reference TRBV5-1 and TRBJ2-7): KAGVTQTPRYLIKTRGQQVTLSCSPISGHRSVSWYQQTPGQGLQFLFEYFSETQRNKGNFPGRFSGRQFSNSRSEMNVSTLELGDSALYLCASSFSYHGTDSYEQYFGPGTRLTVT.

This clonotype was seen more than once but under ten times. This chain links TRBV29-1 with TRBJ1-5; D possibly corresponds to TRBD1 (6 bases). V lost 4 bases, J lost 4 bases, and 14 bases lay in between. Germline V CDR1 and CDR2: SQVTM, ANQGSEA. The CDR3 has 14 residues. CDR3 sequence reads: CSVATGSSNQPQHF. Written as DNA, the CDR3 is TGCAGCGTTGCGACAGGTTCATCGAATCAGCCCCAGCATTTT.

This chain joins TRBV7-2 and TRBJ1-5, with TRBD1 matching 9 bases. Germline lookup yields CDR1 SGHTA and CDR2 FQGNSA. After removal of 4 bases from V and 11 bases from J, the junction contained 6 bases not matched to a gene. The CDR3 sequence is 13 residues long. The CDR3 DNA reads TGTGCCAGCAGCTCGGACAGGGGCAGGGCCCAGCATTTT. It yields the protein CASSSDRGRAQHF.

The V call is TRBV25-1, the J call TRBJ2-1; 8 bases align to TRBD2. CDR3 length equals 15 residues. The V segment lost 3 bases and the J segment 3 bases; nucleotides outside the gene matches: 4. From germline, CDR1 is MGHDK and CDR2 SYGVNS. The CDR3 nucleotides read TGTGCCAGCAGTGAGGTAGCGGGGCTCTACAATGAGCAGTTCTTC. This codes for CASSEVAGLYNEQFF.

This clonotype was recorded only once. The V and J genes are TRBV2 and TRBJ2-1; D might be TRBD2 (6 bases). The V end lost 3 bases, the J end lost 4 bases, and 16 bases lay between the germline ends. The length of the CDR3 is 16 residues. In germline, CDR1 is SNHLY, CDR2 FYNNEI. The CDR3, as DNA: TGTGCCAGCAGTGACTCGGGGACTTCCACTTACAATGAGCAGTTCTTC. The encoded protein is CASSDSGTSTYNEQFF.

The chain joins TRBV20-1 to TRBJ1-6; no firm D call. Germline-derived CDR1 and CDR2 are DFQATT and SNEGSKA (reference sequence). The CDR3 runs 15 residues. V dropped 3 bases and J dropped 3 bases, with 12 bases sitting between them. CDR3 bases: TGCAGTGCTAGCAAGGAGGGTGGCTATAATTCACCCCTCCACTTT. It translates to CSASKEGGYNSPLHF.

The rearrangement joins TRBV7-2 to TRBJ2-4; the D is unclear. The closer fit of TRBJ2-7 to the DNA end suggests the J call may be wrong. Germline CDR1 SGHTA, CDR2 FQGNSA. The CDR3 runs to 13 residues. As DNA, the CDR3 is TGTGCCAGCAGCGTAAGACTGGTTTACGAGCAGTACTTC. Translated: CASSVRLVYEQYF.

The chain recombines TRBV20-1 with TRBJ1-4, with D perhaps matching TRBD1 (5 bases). Germline V CDR1 and CDR2: DFQATT, SNEGSKA (reference sequence). V was clipped by 6 bases and J by 4 bases, with 15 bases between them. The CDR3 covers 14 residues. CDR3 DNA: TGCAGTGCACCACGGGACGGTTTTAATGAAAAACTGTTTTTT. Encoded protein: CSAPRDGFNEKLFF.

The rearrangement uses TRBV6-5 and TRBJ2-3; D tentatively fits TRBD1 or TRBD2 (5 bases each). Germline-derived CDR1 and CDR2 are MNHEY and SVGAGI. V lost 0 bases and J 6 bases, leaving 10 bases between the germline ends. The CDR3 spans 14 residues. The CDR3: CASSYSGDQDTQYF. The DNA of the CDR3 is TGTGCCAGCAGTTACTCGGGGGACCAGGATACGCAGTATTTT.

The chain combines TRBV27 with TRBJ1-1, with 10 bases identical to TRBD1. Trimming took 5 bases from V and 6 from J; bases not matched to a gene: 6. The CDR3 extends over 14 amino acids. Germline V lookup: CDR1 MNHEY, CDR2 SMNVEV (reference sequence). This chain's CDR3 is CASSHWTGGAEAFF. In DNA form, the CDR3 reads TGTGCCAGCAGTCACTGGACAGGGGGGGCTGAAGCTTTCTTT.

This chain uses TRBV5-6 with TRBJ2-2; 9 bases line up with TRBD2. V shed 4 bases and J 2 bases; nucleotides not matched to a gene: 6. The CDR3 extends over 16 amino acids. Germline V CDR1 and CDR2: SGHDT, YYEEEE. Written as DNA, the CDR3 is TGTGCCAGCAGCGAACGACTAGCGGTCAACACCGGGGAGCTGTTTTTT. Residues: CASSERLAVNTGELFF.

Many counts were recorded for this clonotype. The chain uses TRBV15 and TRBJ2-1; 9 bases are shared with TRBD2. Germline V gene data show CDR1 as LNHNV and CDR2 as YYDKDF (reference sequence). The J segment lost 5 bases and the V segment lost 0 bases, leaving 5 bases of the junction unmatched. The CDR3 totals 16 residues. In nucleotides, the CDR3 is TGTGCCACCAGCAGAGATTCGACTAGCGGCCACAATGAGCAGTTCTTC. Translated: CATSRDSTSGHNEQFF.

CDR3: CASSLAARPSDTQYF. The CDR3 nucleotides read TGTGCCAGCAGCTTAGCAGCACGACCGTCAGATACGCAGTATTTT. The V gene is TRBV7-3, the J gene TRBJ2-3; D is ambiguous. V lost 2 bases to trimming and J lost 4 bases, with 13 bases between them. This CDR3 has 15 residues. From germline, CDR1 is SGHTA and CDR2 FQGTGA.

The V call is TRBV10-3, the J call TRBJ2-1; tentative D call: TRBD1 (5 bases). The CDR3 runs to 13 residues. Looked up from germline, CDR1 is ENHRY and CDR2 is SYGVKD. Trimming cost V 6 bases and J 9 bases, with 15 bases left between them. The CDR3 DNA sequence: TGTGCCATCAGGACAGATATCAACCCTGAGCAGTTCTTC. It yields the protein CAIRTDINPEQFF.

The rearrangement links TRBV27 to TRBJ2-7; TRBD2 matches at 7 bases. Per the germline V gene, CDR1 is MNHEY and CDR2 is SMNVEV (reference sequence). The CDR3 extends over 14 amino acids. V was pared by 4 bases and J by 4 bases, with 7 bases of the junction left unmatched. In nucleotides, the CDR3 is TGTGCCAGCAGTTCACGGGGACTAAATTACGAGCAGTACTTC. It yields the protein CASSSRGLNYEQYF.

The gene calls are TRBV27 and TRBJ1-5; 7 bases fit TRBD1. The CDR3 consists of 14 residues. Germline lookup yields CDR1 MNHEY and CDR2 SMNVEV (reference sequence). V was pared by 6 bases and J by 4 bases, with 6 bases of the junction left unmatched. CDR3 in amino acids: CASRPGTENQPQHF. CDR3 nucleotides: TGTGCCAGCAGACCGGGGACAGAAAATCAGCCCCAGCATTTT.

This rearrangement joins TRBV4-1 to TRBJ1-2; tentative D call: TRBD1 (6 bases). V was shortened by 0 bases and J by 0 bases, with 11 bases between the two germline ends. From germline, CDR1 is MGHRA and CDR2 YSYEKL. CDR3 length: 16 residues. The CDR3 loop reads CASSQDLTGTNYGYTF. The CDR3, as DNA: TGCGCCAGCAGCCAAGATCTCACAGGGACTAACTATGGCTACACCTTC.

This clonotype was counted between two and nine times. The V and J genes are TRBV7-2 and TRBJ2-7; D is undetermined. Germline assignment: CDR1 SGHTA and CDR2 FQGNSA. V was pared by 4 bases and J by 2 bases, with 9 bases between. This CDR3 comprises 13 residues. The CDR3 is CASSSMYTYEQYF. In nucleotides, the CDR3 is TGTGCCAGCAGCTCGATGTACACCTACGAGCAGTACTTC.

This clonotype has only a few counts. The chain has TRBV2 and TRBJ2-4; D not certain. The CDR3 totals 15 residues. Trimming cost V 3 bases and J 0 bases, with 9 bases left between them. Germline loops: CDR1 SNHLY, CDR2 FYNNEI. CDR3 sequence (DNA): TGTGCCAGCAGTGAGGCCCTCTTAGCCAAAAACATTCAGTACTTC. It translates to CASSEALLAKNIQYF. Combining the CDR3 with reference TRBV2 and TRBJ2-4 gives the whole variable domain EPEVTQTPSHQVTQMGQEVILRCVPISNHLYFYWYRQILGQKVEFLVSFYNNEISEKSEIFDDQFSVERPDGSNFTLKIRSTKLEDSAMYFCASSEALLAKNIQYFGAGTRLSVL.

The J gene is TRBJ1-6, the V gene TRBV2, with 8 bases identical to TRBD1. The CDR3 loop spans 18 amino acids. Per germline, CDR1 SNHLY and CDR2 FYNNEI. V was pared by 4 bases and J by 5 bases, with 13 bases of the junction left unmatched. Here the CDR3 DNA reads TGTGCCAGCAGTGGCCATTTCTCGGAGACAGGGGATAATTCACCCCTCCACTTT. It encodes CASSGHFSETGDNSPLHF. The whole variable domain, remainder taken from reference TRBV2 and TRBJ1-6, is EPEVTQTPSHQVTQMGQEVILRCVPISNHLYFYWYRQILGQKVEFLVSFYNNEISEKSEIFDDQFSVERPDGSNFTLKIRSTKLEDSAMYFCASSGHFSETGDNSPLHFGNGTRLTVT.

The chain joins TRBV25-1 to TRBJ1-5, with D unclear. Trimming took off 6 bases at V and 1 base at J, with 4 bases between the two ends. The length of the CDR3 is 12 residues. Germline values: CDR1 MGHDK, CDR2 SYGVNS. The DNA for the CDR3 is TGTGCCAGCAGGACAAGCAATCAGCCCCAGCATTTT. It encodes CASRTSNQPQHF. Full variable domain (missing parts from reference TRBV25-1 and TRBJ1-5): EADIYQTPRYLVIGTGKKITLECSQTMGHDKMYWYQQDPGMELHLIHYSYGVNSTEKGDLSSESTVSRIRTEHFPLTLESARPSHTSQYLCASRTSNQPQHFGDGTRLSIL.